This T cell receptor (beta chain) was captured by sequencing in a study of blood T cell repertoires in COVID-19 (dated by TCRdb to the early 2020s). A note on the overall study: Collaborator samples came from the United States, Italy and Spain and covered acute and convalescent phases of COVID-19. The material from the prospective study consisted of cDNA or gDNA derived from T cells, B-cell-depleted T cells, or PBMCs. Subjects who had been exposed to COVID-19, were actively infected with it, or had recovered from it provided the deeply sampled blood TCRbeta repertoires that made up the dataset. Sample metadata almost always included a de-identified subject ID, COVID-19 status, age in years and sex. The samples were drawn from two sources: the first 160 participants of the ongoing ImmuneRACE study, and approximately 1,300 subjects contributed by 6 global collaborators. The repertoires were made available in a free public database intended to serve as a resource for research on the immune response to SARS-CoV-2. Where available, HLA class I and class II types were obtained from metadata supplied by the sample provider rather than from assay-based typing.

On the study overall, not on this receptor specifically: The amount of clinical and demographic metadata varied by source and participant and was provided uncurated.

Trimming takes 0 bases from V and 0 bases from J, and the germline ends sit 16 bases apart. The CDR3 runs 18 amino acids, cysteine and phenylalanine included. The CDR3 DNA has 54 bases and is translated from base 1. CDR1 and CDR2 are drawn from the germline V gene: SGHTA, FQGNSA. Each collaborating institution followed its own protocols to collect whole blood in K2EDTA tubes. For TCRbeta analysis, collaborators shipped samples in one of three forms: frozen whole blood, isolated PBMCs, or DNA extracted from either of those sample types. A word on this clone: The clone's antigen remains unknown. No much larger clone is present one base from it, and per-base qualities are unavailable.

TCRbeta CDR3 regions were amplified from genomic DNA by means of the immunoSEQ Assay, a bias-controlled multiplex PCR. In the original analysis: Within the assay, amplification of reference gene primers was used to estimate how many nucleated cells each sample contained. To quantify the absolute abundance of each unique TCRbeta CDR3 rearrangement, sequence reads were collapsed and filtered. Productive Simpson clonality was computed per sample as the square root of Simpson's diversity index over productive rearrangements. TCRdb carries this immuneACCESS record with in-frame sequences only. Its versions omit some clonotypes, under half of them owing to an unresolved V gene in the studies checked, with the rest unexplained. Clone size and V and J calls were adopted from that table, with D and trimming inferred from the DNA. Here the sample has 35,000 to 45,000 clones; about 70% occur a single time. The biggest ten clones account for around 60% of the sample.

The sequence was obtained from a man aged 80 or over with acute or convalescent COVID-19. Recombination linked TRBV7-2 to TRBJ2-3, with no D gene named confidently. Input material: peripheral blood. The CDR3 here reads CASSLAPAILSSTDTQYF. The nucleotides read TGTGCCAGCAGCTTAGCGCCGGCTATACTATCTAGCACAGATACGCAGTATTTT.